A single sample is the source of the 30 T cell receptor beta chains below, sequenced in a study of shared clonotypes between healthy human individuals. Assay used: immunoSEQ multiplex PCR; TCRdb lists only in-frame clones, some missing. This table holds 75,000 to 100,000 clones, roughly 45% found once. Material for sequencing was PBMCs. The source of these receptors is a woman in her thirties or forties in good health. Some clones in this sample may be carry-over from other donors' samples.

This sequence joins TRBV4-1 and TRBJ2-4; 10 positions match TRBD2. J was trimmed by 0 bases and V by 0 bases; bases with no gene match: 5. Germline V lookup: CDR1 MGHRA, CDR2 YSYEKL. The CDR3 extends over 18 amino acids. CDR3 sequence: CASSQDQREGLAKNIQYF. The CDR3 region has the DNA TGCGCCAGCAGCCAAGACCAGCGGGAGGGCCTAGCCAAAAACATTCAGTACTTC.

The chain links TRBV7-9 to TRBJ2-1, with 9 bases aligning to TRBD1. CDR1 SEHNR and CDR2 FQNEAQ come from the germline V gene (reference sequence). CDR3 length equals 13 residues. J gave up 8 bases and V 5 bases, and 4 bases lay outside the gene matches. The CDR3 DNA follows: TGTGCCAGCAGCCGGGGACAGGGCCATGAGCAGTTCTTC. Its translation is CASSRGQGHEQFF. Full variable domain (missing parts from reference TRBV7-9 and TRBJ2-1): DTGVSQNPRHKITKRGQNVTFRCDPISEHNRLYWYRQTLGQGPEFLTYFQNEAQLEKSRLLSDRFSAERPKGSFSTLEIQRTEQGDSAMYLCASSRGQGHEQFFGPGTRLTVL.

V gene TRBV30 combines with J gene TRBJ1-2; D is unclear. Trimming took 4 bases from V and 0 from J, leaving 9 bases between them. Germline CDR1 and CDR2: GTSNPN and SVGIG (reference sequence). This CDR3 region has 13 residues. Here the CDR3 DNA reads TGTGCCTGGATGCCGGACGCTAACTATGGCTACACCTTC. Amino acid sequence: CAWMPDANYGYTF.

On this clone itself: This likely reflects a read error, since a far larger clone is one base away. The rearrangement links TRBV30 to TRBJ1-4, with D perhaps TRBD1 (6 bases). There are 16 residues in the CDR3. Germline CDR1 reads GTSNPN; CDR2 reads SVGIG (reference sequence). The CDR3 coding sequence is TGTGCCTGGAGTGCCATTCCACAGGGATCTAATGAAAAACTGTCTTTT. Its protein product is CAWSAIPQGSNEKLSF.

The chain uses TRBV9 and TRBJ2-5; D is uncertain. The V end lost 3 bases, the J end lost 11 bases, and 20 bases lay between the germline ends. The germline V gene encodes CDR1 SGDLS and CDR2 YYNGEE. The CDR3 is made up of 14 amino acids. CDR3 loop: CASSADPHGVEQYF. The CDR3 bases are TGTGCCAGCAGCGCCGACCCCCATGGGGTGGAGCAGTACTTC.

This clone was recorded a few times. This sequence joins TRBV19 and TRBJ1-5; a weak D match, TRBD1 (5 bases). The V gene lost 3 bases and the J gene lost 0 bases, with 9 bases spanning the gap. Germline CDR1 reads LNHDA; CDR2 reads SQIVND (reference sequence). CDR3 length equals 15 residues. CDR3 nucleotide sequence: TGTGCCAGTAGTATTCCTGGGGGTAGCAATCAGCCCCAGCATTTT. It specifies CASSIPGGSNQPQHF.

This clone was detected many times. The rearrangement uses TRBV7-9 and TRBJ1-1; 11 nucleotides match TRBD1. Per the germline V gene, CDR1 is SEHNR and CDR2 is FQNEAQ (reference sequence). The length of the CDR3 is 16 residues. V lost 7 bases to trimming and J lost 0 bases; unmatched junction nucleotides: 7. The DNA of the CDR3 is TGTGCCAGCATCAGGACAGGGGGCCTCATGAACACTGAAGCTTTCTTT. Translation: CASIRTGGLMNTEAFF.

The rearrangement joins TRBV6-1 to TRBJ2-1, with 8 bases lining up with TRBD2. From germline, CDR1 is MNHNS and CDR2 SASEGT. The CDR3 runs 19 residues. V gave up 4 bases and J gave up 0 bases; unmatched junction bases: 14. The CDR3 DNA follows: TGTGCCAGCAGTGGGCCGGACACTAGCGGTTCCAGCTCCTACAATGAGCAGTTCTTC. This encodes CASSGPDTSGSSSYNEQFF.

This clone was found a few times. This chain uses TRBV28 with TRBJ1-1; D perhaps matches TRBD1 (6 bases). Germline CDR1 is MDHEN and CDR2 is SYDVKM. V was cut by 6 bases and J by 0 bases, with 14 bases left in between. The CDR3 runs to 15 residues. This CDR3 is CASSPPQGMNTEAFF. CDR3 nucleotides: TGTGCCAGCAGCCCGCCCCAGGGGATGAACACTGAAGCTTTCTTT.

This clone was seen many times. V and J are TRBV9 and TRBJ2-6; 7 positions match TRBD2. V trimming: 2 bases; J trimming: 2 bases; junction bases outside the gene matches: 4. Germline V gene sequence: CDR1 SGDLS, CDR2 YYNGEE. There are 16 residues in the CDR3. CDR3 nucleotides: TGTGCCAGCAGCGTGGAGCGGGGAACTGGGGCCAACGTCCTGACTTTC. Its translation: CASSVERGTGANVLTF. Combining the CDR3 with reference TRBV9 and TRBJ2-6 gives the whole variable domain DSGVTQTPKHLITATGQRVTLRCSPRSGDLSVYWYQQSLDQGLQFLIQYYNGEERAKGNILERFSAQQFPDLHSELNLSSLELGDSALYFCASSVERGTGANVLTFGAGSRLTVL.

The chain has TRBV5-1 and TRBJ2-3, with TRBD2 identical over 10 bases. This CDR3 is built from 15 residues. Germline V lookup: CDR1 SGHRS, CDR2 YFSETQ. V shed 4 bases and J 5 bases; nucleotides not matched to a gene: 7. The CDR3 bases are TGCGCCAGCAGCCCTCTAGCGGGAGTTCAAGATACGCAGTATTTT. It specifies CASSPLAGVQDTQYF.

The rearrangement uses TRBV5-4 and TRBJ2-7; 15 bases align to TRBD2. The ends lost 3 bases at V and 2 bases at J; junction bases unmatched: 3. The germline gives CDR1 SGHNT, CDR2 YYREEE (reference sequence). The CDR3 contains 16 residues. The CDR3 nucleotides are TGTGCCAGCAGCTCGTGGACTAGCGGGAGGGCCTACGAGCAGTACTTC. Residues: CASSSWTSGRAYEQYF.

The chain has TRBV28 and TRBJ1-5; D not resolved. Germline V gives CDR1 MDHEN, CDR2 SYDVKM. The CDR3 is 16 residues long. V lost 3 bases to trimming and J lost 3 bases, with 15 bases between them. The CDR3 DNA sequence: TGTGCCAGCAGTTTTAAGTTGGGGTATTACAATCAGCCCCAGCATTTT. This gives the protein CASSFKLGYYNQPQHF.

The chain carries TRBV5-6 and TRBJ1-4; possibly TRBD1 for D (5 bases). Germline V gene sequence: CDR1 SGHDT, CDR2 YYEEEE. The CDR3 loop spans 15 amino acids. Trimming took 4 bases from V and 5 from J, leaving 15 bases between them. The CDR3 region is CASSGGVRPNEKLFF. Here the CDR3 DNA reads TGTGCCAGCAGCGGAGGGGTCAGACCGAATGAAAAACTGTTTTTT.

This sequence joins TRBV15 and TRBJ2-1; D not resolved. The CDR3 runs to 16 residues. CDR1 is LNHNV, CDR2 YYDKDF, per germline (reference sequence). V shed 0 bases and J shed 4 bases, with 13 bases lying between them. CDR3 region: CATSRDRWYGYNEQFF. CDR3 in DNA: TGTGCCACCAGCAGAGATCGATGGTACGGTTACAATGAGCAGTTCTTC. Combining the CDR3 with reference TRBV15 and TRBJ2-1 gives the whole variable domain DAMVIQNPRYQVTQFGKPVTLSCSQTLNHNVMYWYQQKSSQAPKLLFHYYDKDFNNEADTPDNFQSRRPNTSFCFLDIRSPGLGDTAMYLCATSRDRWYGYNEQFFGPGTRLTVL.

This clone was picked up many times. The V and J genes are TRBV29-1 and TRBJ2-3, with D hard to call. Trimming left V 4 bases short and J 0 bases short, with 5 bases between. The length of the CDR3 is 12 residues. Germline values: CDR1 SQVTM, CDR2 ANQGSEA. The CDR3 protein is CSVVASTDTQYF. The CDR3 DNA follows: TGCAGCGTTGTGGCGAGCACAGATACGCAGTATTTT.

This clone was observed many times. The chain employs TRBV30 and TRBJ2-2; D gene unclear. The CDR3 spans 13 residues. V lost 0 bases to trimming and J lost 5 bases, with 7 bases between them. Per the germline V gene, CDR1 is GTSNPN and CDR2 is SVGIG (reference sequence). The CDR3 sequence: CAWSVLRTGELFF. CDR3 coding DNA: TGTGCCTGGAGTGTACTTAGGACCGGGGAGCTGTTTTTT.

The V call is TRBV4-3, the J call TRBJ1-3, with a possible D match to TRBD1 (5 bases). The CDR3 length is 15 residues. CDR1 is LGHNA and CDR2 is YSLEER in the germline V gene. V dropped 0 bases and J dropped 2 bases, with 8 bases sitting between them. The CDR3 sequence is CASSQDRDPGNTIYF. The CDR3 DNA follows: TGCGCCAGCAGCCAAGATCGGGACCCTGGAAACACCATATATTTT.

V usage is TRBV19 and J usage is TRBJ1-2, with TRBD1 as a possible D gene (6 bases). Germline CDR1 reads LNHDA; CDR2 reads SQIVND (reference sequence). The V and J ends lost 8 bases and 5 bases respectively, with 15 bases between them. CDR3 size: 13 residues. This CDR3 is CASGYRVNYGYTF. The CDR3 nucleotides are TGTGCCAGTGGGTACAGGGTAAATTATGGCTACACCTTC.

V and J are TRBV5-4 and TRBJ2-7; 7 bases agree with TRBD2. The length of the CDR3 is 17 residues. Looked up from germline, CDR1 is SGHNT and CDR2 is YYREEE (reference sequence). The ends lost 4 bases at V and 3 bases at J; junction bases unmatched: 16. For the CDR3, the DNA is TGTGCCAGCAGCCAATCGGTATCGCGGGAGATTCTCTACGAGCAGTACTTC. Residues: CASSQSVSREILYEQYF.

The rearrangement uses TRBV28 and TRBJ2-5; TRBD2 agrees at 8 bases. The J call is uncertain, as TRBJ2-7 better fits the DNA end. The CDR3 has 12 residues. Germline CDR1 MDHEN, CDR2 SYDVKM. Here the CDR3 DNA reads TGTGCCAGCATAGGTAGCGGGAACGAGCAGTACTTC. Amino acids: CASIGSGNEQYF.

This clone was detected ten times or more. This rearrangement joins TRBV20-1 to TRBJ2-1; D is unclear. The CDR3 contains 10 residues. Looked up from germline, CDR1 is DFQATT and CDR2 is SNEGSKA (reference sequence). The V end lost 3 bases, the J end lost 12 bases, and 9 bases lay between the germline ends. The CDR3 sequence is CSASTKGQFF. CDR3 in DNA: TGCAGTGCTAGCACAAAGGGGCAGTTCTTC.

This clone was detected a few times. The gene calls are TRBV2 and TRBJ2-6, with 9 bases lining up with TRBD1. The CDR3 consists of 15 residues. With V trimmed by 8 bases and J by 2 bases, 4 bases remained unmatched. Germline lookup yields CDR1 SNHLY and CDR2 FYNNEI. The CDR3 coding sequence is TGTGCCAGCGGCCGGGACAGGGCTGGGGCCAACGTCCTGACTTTC. This sequence encodes CASGRDRAGANVLTF.

This clone was counted only a few times. The chain combines TRBV21-1 with TRBJ1-2; TRBD1 was called by the table and not checked on the DNA. TRBV21-1 is a recognized pseudogene. This CDR3 is 15 amino acids long. In nucleotides, the CDR3 is TGTGCCAGCAGCAAAGGGACACAAACTAACTATGGCTACACCTTC. It specifies CASSKGTQTNYGYTF.

This clone was detected a few times. A single base is all that separates this from a far larger clone, so a read error is likely. The V gene is TRBV30, the J gene TRBJ2-7, with TRBD2 identical over 7 bases. Germline assignment: CDR1 GTSNPN and CDR2 SVGIG (reference sequence). The CDR3 runs to 15 residues. The trim removed 4 bases at V and 7 bases at J, leaving 16 bases unmatched. CDR3 residues: CAWTPRTRPGSEQYF. The CDR3 DNA reads as TGTGCCTGGACCCCCAGGACTAGGCCCGGTTCGGAGCAGTACTTC.

This clone was detected ten times or more. This sequence joins TRBV29-1 and TRBJ2-1, with D uncertain. Looked up from germline, CDR1 is SQVTM and CDR2 is ANQGSEA. Trimming shortened V by 8 bases and J by 4 bases, and 9 bases separated the two germline ends. The CDR3 is made up of 11 amino acids. The CDR3 DNA follows: TGCAGCTCTACAGTTTACAATGAGCAGTTCTTC. It encodes CSSTVYNEQFF.

Details on this clone: One end of the junction varies from germline; a read error may be responsible. The V gene is TRBV18, the J gene TRBJ2-3; 7 nucleotides align to TRBD2. CDR3 length: 15 residues. Germline CDR1 KGHSH, CDR2 LQKENI. The CDR3 DNA follows: TGTGCCAGCCCACCACTGGGAGGGCCAACAGATACGCAGTATTTT. As protein: CASPPLGGPTDTQYF.

This clone has a count of ten or more. The sample contains more than one DNA sequence encoding this CDR3. The chain is built from TRBV6-6 and TRBJ1-1, with D tentatively TRBD1 (6 bases). The V end was cut by 7 bases, the J end by 1 base, with 16 bases between. Germline V lookup: CDR1 MNHNY, CDR2 SVGAGI (reference sequence). The CDR3 spans 15 residues. DNA for the CDR3: TGTGCCAGCACTGAGGGCGGCAGGGGGAACACTGAAGCTTTCTTT. Translated, it gives CASTEGGRGNTEAFF.

This clone was seen at least ten times. The CDR3 protein is CASSLGHINTGELFF. CDR3 in DNA: TGTGCCAGCAGCTTAGGACACATAAACACCGGGGAGCTGTTTTTT. This chain links TRBV7-9 with TRBJ2-2; D uncertain. Germline CDR1 SEHNR, CDR2 FQNEAQ (reference sequence). Trimming pared 1 base from V and 2 bases from J, leaving 8 bases between. The CDR3 contains 15 residues.

The CDR3 sequence: CASSALGTADPTQYF. The CDR3, as DNA: TGTGCCAGCAGCGCCTTAGGGACGGCTGACCCAACGCAGTACTTC. The chain combines TRBV5-6 with TRBJ2-5, with D possibly being TRBD1 or TRBD2 (5 bases each). Trimming pared 4 bases from V and 11 bases from J, leaving 24 bases between. This CDR3 spans 15 amino acids. Germline-derived CDR1 and CDR2 are SGHDT and YYEEEE. The entire variable domain, with the rest obtained from reference TRBV5-6 and TRBJ2-5, is as follows: DAGVTQSPTHLIKTRGQQVTLRCSPKSGHDTVSWYQQALGQGPQFIFQYYEEEERQRGNFPDRFSGHQFPNYSSELNVNALLLGDSALYLCASSALGTADPTQYFGPGTRLLVL.